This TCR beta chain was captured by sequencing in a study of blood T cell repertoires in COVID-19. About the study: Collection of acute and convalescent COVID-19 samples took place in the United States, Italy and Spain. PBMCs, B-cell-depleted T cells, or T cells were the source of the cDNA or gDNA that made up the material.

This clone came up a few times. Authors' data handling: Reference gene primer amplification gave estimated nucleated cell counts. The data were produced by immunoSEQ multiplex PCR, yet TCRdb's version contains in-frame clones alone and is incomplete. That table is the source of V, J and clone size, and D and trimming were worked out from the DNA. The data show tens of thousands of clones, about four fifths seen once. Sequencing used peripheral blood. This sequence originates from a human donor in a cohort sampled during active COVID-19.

In DNA form, the CDR3 reads TGTGCCAGCAGCCCAACCGGTGGGCAGTACAATGAGCAGTTCTTC. It codes for CASSPTGGQYNEQFF. The chain couples TRBV7-9 to TRBJ2-1; D uncertain. V shed 5 bases and J shed 4 bases, with 15 bases lying between them. Germline V lookup: CDR1 SEHNR, CDR2 FQNEAQ (reference sequence). The CDR3 consists of 15 residues.